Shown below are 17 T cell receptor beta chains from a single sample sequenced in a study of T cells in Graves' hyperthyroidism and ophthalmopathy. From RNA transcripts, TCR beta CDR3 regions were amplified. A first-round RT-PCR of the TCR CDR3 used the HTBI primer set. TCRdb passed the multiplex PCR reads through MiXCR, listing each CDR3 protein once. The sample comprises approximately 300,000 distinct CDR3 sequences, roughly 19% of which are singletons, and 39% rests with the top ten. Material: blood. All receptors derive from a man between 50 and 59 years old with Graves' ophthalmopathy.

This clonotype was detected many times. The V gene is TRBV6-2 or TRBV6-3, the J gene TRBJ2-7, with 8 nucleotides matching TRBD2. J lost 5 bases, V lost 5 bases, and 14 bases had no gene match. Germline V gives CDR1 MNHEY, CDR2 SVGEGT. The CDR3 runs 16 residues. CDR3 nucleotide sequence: TGTGCCAGCAGTGCGCTTCGCGGGAGGACGAGAAACGAGCAGTACTTC. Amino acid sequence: CASSALRGRTRNEQYF.

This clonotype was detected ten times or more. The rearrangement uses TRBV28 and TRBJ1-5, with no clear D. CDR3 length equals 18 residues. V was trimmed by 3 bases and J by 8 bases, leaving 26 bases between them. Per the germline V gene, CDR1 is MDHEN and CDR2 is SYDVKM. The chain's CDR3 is CASSLVGSWTALEEPQHF. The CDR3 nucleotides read TGTGCCAGCAGTTTGGTCGGATCTTGGACGGCCCTCGAGGAGCCCCAGCATTTT.

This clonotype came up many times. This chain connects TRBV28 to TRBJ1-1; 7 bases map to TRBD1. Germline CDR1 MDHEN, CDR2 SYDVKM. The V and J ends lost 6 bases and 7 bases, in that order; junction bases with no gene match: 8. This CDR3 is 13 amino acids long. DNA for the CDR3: TGTGCCAGCAGGCCCGGGACAGCATTTGAAGCTTTCTTT. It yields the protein CASRPGTAFEAFF.

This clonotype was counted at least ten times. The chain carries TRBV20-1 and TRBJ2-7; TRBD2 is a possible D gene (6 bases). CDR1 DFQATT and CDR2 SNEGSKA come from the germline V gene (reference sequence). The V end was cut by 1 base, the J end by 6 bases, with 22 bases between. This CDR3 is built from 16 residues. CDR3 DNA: TGCAGTGCTAGAGGGTCGGGAGTCGGGCTTACTGTCGAGCAGTACTTC. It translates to CSARGSGVGLTVEQYF.

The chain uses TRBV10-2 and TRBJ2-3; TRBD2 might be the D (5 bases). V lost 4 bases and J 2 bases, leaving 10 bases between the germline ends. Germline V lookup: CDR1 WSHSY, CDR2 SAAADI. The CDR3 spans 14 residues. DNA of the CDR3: TGCGCCAGCAGTGGTAGCGCCCACACAGATACGCAGTATTTT. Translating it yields CASSGSAHTDTQYF.

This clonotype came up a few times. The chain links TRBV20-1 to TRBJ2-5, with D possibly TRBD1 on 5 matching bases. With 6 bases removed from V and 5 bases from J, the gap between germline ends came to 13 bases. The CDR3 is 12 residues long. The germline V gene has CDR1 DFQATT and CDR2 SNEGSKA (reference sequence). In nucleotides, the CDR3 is TGCAGTGCCAGAAGGGGTATGGAGACCCAGTACTTC. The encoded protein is CSARRGMETQYF.

The CDR3 here is CASTPMRADETQYF. CDR3 bases: TGTGCCAGCACCCCCATGAGGGCGGATGAGACCCAGTACTTC. The chain links TRBV5-6 to TRBJ2-5, with D tentatively TRBD2 (5 bases). Germline CDR1 and CDR2: SGHDT and YYEEEE. CDR3 length: 14 residues. Trimming pared 6 bases from V and 5 bases from J, leaving 17 bases between. The full variable domain, completed using reference TRBV5-6 and TRBJ2-5, is DAGVTQSPTHLIKTRGQQVTLRCSPKSGHDTVSWYQQALGQGPQFIFQYYEEEERQRGNFPDRFSGHQFPNYSSELNVNALLLGDSALYLCASTPMRADETQYFGPGTRLLVL.

The CDR3 DNA sequence: TGTGCCAGCAGCCCTGGGACTAGCATCGAGACCCAGTACTTC. Its protein is CASSPGTSIETQYF. This chain connects TRBV4-2 to TRBJ2-5; 9 bases agree with TRBD2. The CDR3 contains 14 residues. CDR1 LGHNA and CDR2 YNFKEQ come from the germline V gene. Trimming took 4 bases from V and 5 from J; bases not matched to a gene: 5.

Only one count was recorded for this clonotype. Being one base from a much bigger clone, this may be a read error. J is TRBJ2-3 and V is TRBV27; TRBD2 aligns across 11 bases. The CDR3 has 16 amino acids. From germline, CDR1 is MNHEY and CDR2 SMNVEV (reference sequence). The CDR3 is CASSSPTSGSTETQYF. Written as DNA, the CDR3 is TGTGCCAGCAGTTCCCCTACTAGCGGGAGCACAGAAACGCAGTATTTT.

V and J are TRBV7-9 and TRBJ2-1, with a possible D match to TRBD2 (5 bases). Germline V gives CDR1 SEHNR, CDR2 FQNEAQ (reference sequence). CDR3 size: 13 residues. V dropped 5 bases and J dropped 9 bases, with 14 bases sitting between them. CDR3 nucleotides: TGTGCCAGCAGCCTGACGGCGGGTGGTGAGCAGTTCTTC. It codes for CASSLTAGGEQFF.

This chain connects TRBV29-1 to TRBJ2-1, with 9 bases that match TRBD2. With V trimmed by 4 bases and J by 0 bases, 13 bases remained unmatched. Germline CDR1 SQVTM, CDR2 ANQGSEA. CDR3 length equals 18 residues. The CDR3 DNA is TGCAGCGTTGTGGGGCGTGCGGGAGGGCGGAGCTCCTACAATGAGCAGTTCTTC. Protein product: CSVVGRAGGRSSYNEQFF.

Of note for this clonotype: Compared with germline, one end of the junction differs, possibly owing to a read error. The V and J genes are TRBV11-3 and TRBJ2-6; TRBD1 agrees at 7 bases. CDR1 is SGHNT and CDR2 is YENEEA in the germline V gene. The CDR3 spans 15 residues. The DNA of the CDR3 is TGCGCCAGCAGCCAAGGGACAGTGGGGGCCAACGTCCTGACTTTC. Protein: CASSQGTVGANVLTF. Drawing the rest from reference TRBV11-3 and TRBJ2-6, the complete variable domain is EAGVVQSPRYKIIEKKQPVAFWCNPISGHNTLYWYLQNLGQGPELLIRYENEEAVDDSQLPKDRFSAERLKGVDSTLKIQPAELGDSAVYLCASSQGTVGANVLTFGAGSRLTVL.

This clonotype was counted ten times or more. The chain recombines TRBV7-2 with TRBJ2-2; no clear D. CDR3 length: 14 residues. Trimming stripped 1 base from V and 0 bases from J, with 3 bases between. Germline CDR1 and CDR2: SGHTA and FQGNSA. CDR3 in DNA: TGTGCCAGCAGCTTAGTCCCGAACACCGGGGAGCTGTTTTTT. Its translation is CASSLVPNTGELFF.

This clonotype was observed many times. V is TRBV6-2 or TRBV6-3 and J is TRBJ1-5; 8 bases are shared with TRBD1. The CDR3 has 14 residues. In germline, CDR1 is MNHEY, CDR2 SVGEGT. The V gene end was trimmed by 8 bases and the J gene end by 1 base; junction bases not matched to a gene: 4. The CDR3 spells CASLGQASNQPQHF. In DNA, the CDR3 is TGTGCCAGCTTGGGACAGGCCAGCAATCAGCCCCAGCATTTT.

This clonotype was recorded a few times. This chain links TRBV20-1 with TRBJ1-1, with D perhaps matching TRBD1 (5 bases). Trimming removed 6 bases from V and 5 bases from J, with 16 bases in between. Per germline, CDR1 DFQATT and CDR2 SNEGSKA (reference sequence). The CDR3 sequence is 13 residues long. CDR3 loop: CSAQVGRATEAFF. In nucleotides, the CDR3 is TGCAGTGCCCAAGTGGGCAGGGCGACTGAAGCTTTCTTT.

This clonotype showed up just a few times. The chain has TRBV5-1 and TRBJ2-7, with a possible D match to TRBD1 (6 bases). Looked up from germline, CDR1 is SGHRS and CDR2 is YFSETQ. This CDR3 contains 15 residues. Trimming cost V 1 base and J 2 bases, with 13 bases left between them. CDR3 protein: CASSLLSDSPYEQYF. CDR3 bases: TGCGCCAGCAGCTTGCTATCGGACAGCCCCTACGAGCAGTACTTC.

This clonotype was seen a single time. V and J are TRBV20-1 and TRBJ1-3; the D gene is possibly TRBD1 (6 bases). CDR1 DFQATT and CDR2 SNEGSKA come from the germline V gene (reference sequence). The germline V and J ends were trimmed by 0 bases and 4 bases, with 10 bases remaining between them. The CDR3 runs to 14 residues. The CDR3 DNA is TGCAGTGCTAGAGAGGGGGCGCGGGGAAACACCATATATTTT. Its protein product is CSAREGARGNTIYF.